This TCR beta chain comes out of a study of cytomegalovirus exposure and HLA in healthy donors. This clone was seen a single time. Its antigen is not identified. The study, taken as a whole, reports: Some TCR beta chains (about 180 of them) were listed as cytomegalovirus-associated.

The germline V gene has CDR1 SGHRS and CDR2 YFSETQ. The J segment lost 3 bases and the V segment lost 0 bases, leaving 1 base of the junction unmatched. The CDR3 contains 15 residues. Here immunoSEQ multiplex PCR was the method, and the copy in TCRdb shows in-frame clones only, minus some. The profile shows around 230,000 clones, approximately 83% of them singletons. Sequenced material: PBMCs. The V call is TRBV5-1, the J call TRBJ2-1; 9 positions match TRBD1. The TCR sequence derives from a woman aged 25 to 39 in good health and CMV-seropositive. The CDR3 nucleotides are TGCGCCAGCAGCTTGGGGACAGGGGACTACAATGAGCAGTTCTTC. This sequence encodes CASSLGTGDYNEQFF.